Following are 2 T cell receptor beta chains from one sample sequenced in a study of blood T cell repertoires in COVID-19. Profiling relied on immunoSEQ multiplex PCR, and the TCRdb table lists in-frame clones only, not all of them. The table has almost 200,000 clones, 80% to 90% seen once. The sequenced sample consisted of PBMCs or T cells enriched from blood (not recorded which). The origin of the receptors is a woman younger than 35 who had recovered from COVID-19.

This chain uses TRBV13 with TRBJ1-4; D possibly corresponds to TRBD1 (5 bases). The V end was cut by 2 bases, the J end by 7 bases, with 8 bases between. Germline V gives CDR1 PRHDT, CDR2 FYEKMQ (reference sequence). The CDR3 covers 13 residues. CDR3 in DNA: TGTGCCAGCAGCTTACACGGGGGTGAAAAACTGTTTTTT. Translated, it gives CASSLHGGEKLFF.

This clone was detected a few times. V usage is TRBV29-1 and J usage is TRBJ1-2; D may be TRBD1 (5 bases). Germline V gene data show CDR1 as SQVTM and CDR2 as ANQGSEA. Trimming stripped 0 bases from V and 7 bases from J, with 12 bases between. There are 13 residues in the CDR3. CDR3 sequence (DNA): TGCAGCGTTGAAGATCCCTACAGGAGTGGCTACACCTTC. Amino acid sequence: CSVEDPYRSGYTF.